This record concerns one T cell receptor beta chain sequence. The CDR3 is made up of 15 amino acids. Germline V gene sequence: CDR1 LNHNV, CDR2 YYDKDF (reference sequence). The germline V and J ends were trimmed by 0 bases and 6 bases, with 14 bases remaining between them. The entry originates in a study of blood T cell repertoires in COVID-19. TCRdb's copy holds only in-frame clones and misses some; the assay was immunoSEQ multiplex PCR. The data contain almost 30,000 clones, 55% to 80% of them singletons. J is TRBJ1-2 and V is TRBV15; perhaps TRBD1 as D (5 bases). The clonotype comes from a human donor in a cohort sampled during active COVID-19. The source material was peripheral blood. CDR3: CATSRENGGYNGYTF. As DNA, the CDR3 is TGTGCCACCAGCAGAGAAAACGGGGGTTACAATGGCTACACCTTC.